This TCR beta chain was sequenced during a study of cytomegalovirus exposure and HLA in healthy donors. General study findings and limits: Most TCR beta V segments were productive about 87% or about 30% of the time in an earlier analysis. When the data were analyzed later, several of the most significant clusters appeared to be linked to common viral pathogens. Certain indistinguishable V segments, among them TRBV6-2 and TRBV6-3, were excluded. Investigators reported around 150 TCR beta chains as tied to cytomegalovirus.

The CDR3 is made up of 16 amino acids. Trimming at V came to 6 bases and at J to 7 bases, leaving 9 bases not matched to a gene. CDR1 and CDR2 (germline): LNHDA, SQIVND (reference sequence). In regard to this clone: The target antigen is unknown.

PCR employed 60 Vbeta and 13 Jbeta primers. The table came from immunoSEQ multiplex PCR; TCRdb's copy has only in-frame clones and leaves some out. The sample shows more than 130,000 clones, 80% of them seen only once. This TCR came from a man in his forties in good health and CMV-seropositive. The chain employs TRBV19 and TRBJ2-3; TRBD2 agrees at 14 bases. The sequencing input was PBMCs. CDR3 DNA: TGTGCCAGTAGCCCCCCCGGGACTAGCGGGAGAAATACGCAGTATTTT. This gives the protein CASSPPGTSGRNTQYF.